A selection of T cell receptor beta chains follows, all from one sample in a study of identical twins. In TCRdb, the 5' RACE reads were re-called with MiXCR into one record per CDR3 protein. The sample gives 250,000 or so distinct CDR3 sequences, 6% to 8.5% of which show up once; around 5% is in the top ten. The same data also contributed to another study, on yellow fever vaccine responses in identical twins.

Sequenced: CD8+ T cells sorted from blood. These receptor sequences come from a woman younger than 35 in good health. Each CDR3 is given with its conserved first and last residue. The D gene is left open where the match is weak. Not every row has a clone size; where given, it reads once, few, many or a size class.

>TRBD1|many|TRBJ1-4|TRBV20-1
TGCAGTGTCCTAGGGACAGCTGCAACTAATGAAAAACTGTTTTTT
CSVLGTAATNEKLFF
>-|-|TRBJ2-6|TRBV20-1
TGCAGTGCTAGATTCCCGGCGGGAAGCAGGGGGGCCAACGTCCTGACTTTC
CSARFPAGSRGANVLTF
>TRBD2|few|TRBJ2-1|TRBV2
TGTGCCAGCAGCGGGACTACTAACAATGAGCAGTTCTTC
CASSGTTNNEQFF
>TRBD1|many|TRBJ2-5|TRBV12-3/TRBV12-4
TGTGCCAGCAGTTTAACAGGGGGCAGAGAGACCCAGTACTTC
CASSLTGGRETQYF
>TRBD1|many|TRBJ1-6|TRBV28
TGTGCCAGCAGTTTTTACAGGGGGGATAATTCACCCCTCCACTTT
CASSFYRGDNSPLHF
>-|few|TRBJ2-3|TRBV15
TGTGCCACCAGCAGAGAGCCGGGGCTCCTTTGGGATACGCAGTATTTT
CATSREPGLLWDTQYF
>-|few|TRBJ1-1|TRBV4-1
TGCGCCAGCAGCCAAGATATGGCCGCGAACACTGAAGCTTTCTTT
CASSQDMAANTEAFF
>TRBD1|-|TRBJ2-1|TRBV2
TGTGCCAGCAGTGAAGTGGACAGGCCTGAGCAGTTCTTC
CASSEVDRPEQFF
>TRBD2|many|TRBJ2-1|TRBV5-1
TGCGCCAGCAGCACCGGACTAGCGGACTCCTACAATGAGCAGTTCTTC
CASSTGLADSYNEQFF
>-|-|TRBJ1-2|TRBV4-1
TGCGCCAGCAGCCAAGCTAGTGGCTACACCTTC
CASSQASGYTF
>-|few|TRBJ2-3|TRBV20-1
TGCAGCTCACTGCTTAGGGAAACAGATACGCAGTATTTT
CSSLLRETDTQYF
>TRBD1|-|TRBJ2-1|TRBV9
TGTGCCAGCAGCCCTCCCCCAGGGGGCAATGAGCAGTTCTTC
CASSPPPGGNEQFF
>-|-|TRBJ2-1|TRBV20-1
TGCAGTGCTAGTGCCGAAAGCAACAATGAGCAGTTCTTC
CSASAESNNEQFF
>-|few|TRBJ2-7|TRBV2
TGTGCCAGCAGTGACAGGGCGCCTCTGTACGAGCAGTACTTC
CASSDRAPLYEQYF
>-|few|TRBJ1-2|TRBV27
TGTGCCAGCAGTCCCTCAGGGTTCAATGGCTACACCTTC
CASSPSGFNGYTF
>TRBD1|many|TRBJ2-1|TRBV7-2
TGTGCCAGCAGCCTCGGAGGACAGGGGGCTTACAATGAGCAGTTCTTC
CASSLGGQGAYNEQFF
>-|-|TRBJ2-2|TRBV13
TGTGCCAGCAGTTCAGCGGAAAAGAACACCGGGGAGCTGTTTTTT
CASSSAEKNTGELFF
>-|few|TRBJ1-4|TRBV7-9
TGTGCCAGCAGCTCATTTCGGGGGTCCGAAAAACTGTTTTTT
CASSSFRGSEKLFF
>TRBD2|few|TRBJ2-1|TRBV12-3/TRBV12-4
TGTGCCAGCAGTAGCTTGCGGGGGAGCTCCTACAATGAGCAGTTCTTC
CASSSLRGSSYNEQFF
>TRBD1|few|TRBJ1-4|TRBV18
TGTGCCAGCTCATTCCGGGACAGGATCGTAGATTTGTTTTTT
CASSFRDRIVDLFF
>TRBD1|many|TRBJ2-1|TRBV29-1
TGCAGCGTTGCTGGGACAGGGGACGTCTACAATGAGCAGTTCTTC
CSVAGTGDVYNEQFF
>TRBD2|-|TRBJ2-3|TRBV11-1
TGTGCCAGCAGCTTACTAGCGGGCCTCACAGATACGCAGTATTTT
CASSLLAGLTDTQYF
>TRBD1|-|TRBJ1-3|TRBV12-3/TRBV12-4
TGTGCCAGCAGGCCCCGGGACAGGGAACCTGGAAACACCATATATTTT
CASRPRDREPGNTIYF
>TRBD2|few|TRBJ2-2|TRBV7-6
TGTGCCAGCAGCTTTTCCCGGGGGACTAGCGGGAGGTATTATAACACCGGGGAGCTGTTTTTT
CASSFSRGTSGRYYNTGELFF
>-|few|TRBJ2-2|TRBV9
TGTGCCAGCAGCGGCCGGGGGACAAATAACCCGAACACCGGGGAGCTGTTTTTT
CASSGRGTNNPNTGELFF
>TRBD1|many|TRBJ1-1|TRBV29-1
TGCAGTGTTTCGCTAGACAGGGGGCCAGGGGCTTTCTTT
CSVSLDRGPGAFF
>-|-|TRBJ2-2|TRBV5-4
TGTGCCAGCAGCTTGTGGGAGAACGGGGAGCTGTTTTTT
CASSLWENGELFF
>TRBD2|few|TRBJ2-3|TRBV2
TGTGCCAGCAGTGAAGGGCTTTGGACTAGCGGGATCCTTGGCACAGATACGCAGTATTTT
CASSEGLWTSGILGTDTQYF
>-|many|TRBJ2-3|TRBV5-8
TGTGCCAGCAGCTTTGGGGGCGTTGCAGATACGCAGTATTTT
CASSFGGVADTQYF
>-|few|TRBJ2-7|TRBV27
TGTGCCAGCAGTCCGCCCCTCCGGGAGCAGTACTTC
CASSPPLREQYF
>TRBD1|-|TRBJ1-4|TRBV9
TGTGCCAGCAGCGTTGGTGACAGGGCGGCGAATGAAAAACTGTTTTTT
CASSVGDRAANEKLFF
>-|many|TRBJ2-2|TRBV5-1
TGCGCCAGCAGCCCTGAGTCTCTGGGGGCTGGCGGGGAGCTGTTTTTT
CASSPESLGAGGELFF
>TRBD1|-|TRBJ2-7|TRBV6-5
TGTGCCAGCAGTTACAGCCCGGACAGGACCTACGAGCAGTACTTC
CASSYSPDRTYEQYF
>-|many|TRBJ2-5|TRBV4-1
TGCGCCAGCAGCCTCTTCTTTGGGGAACAAGAGACCCAGTACTTC
CASSLFFGEQETQYF
>-|-|TRBJ2-1|TRBV24-1
TGTGCCACCAGTGATTCAGGGGACTCCTACAATGAGCAGTTCTTC
CATSDSGDSYNEQFF
>TRBD2|-|TRBJ2-1|TRBV7-9
TGTGCCAGCAAGGGACTAGCGGGGGCAAATGAGCAGTTCTTC
CASKGLAGANEQFF
>-|-|TRBJ2-5|TRBV2
TGTGCCAGCAGTGGAGCGGACGCACCCAAAGAGACCCAGTACTTC
CASSGADAPKETQYF
>TRBD1|many|TRBJ2-1|TRBV9
TGTGCCAGCAGCGTAGTCCCAGGGGGCAATGAGCAGTTCTTC
CASSVVPGGNEQFF
>-|few|TRBJ2-5|TRBV2
TGTGCCACCCCCGAGAAGGACCGGACCCAGTACTTC
CATPEKDRTQYF
>TRBD1|many|TRBJ2-7|TRBV12-3/TRBV12-4
TGTGCCAGCAGTCCATGGGACAGACTCTACGAGCAGTACTTC
CASSPWDRLYEQYF
>-|-|TRBJ2-6|TRBV19
TGTGCCAGTAGTATGGGGCAGACTGGGGCCAACGTCCTGACTTTC
CASSMGQTGANVLTF
>TRBD2|-|TRBJ2-5|TRBV27
TGTGCCAGCACCGGGGGTACTAGCGGGAGTATAGAGACCCAGTACTTC
CASTGGTSGSIETQYF
>-|few|TRBJ1-2|TRBV27
TGTGCCAGCAGGCCGGGGCAGGTTAACGGCTACACCTTC
CASRPGQVNGYTF